The 27 T cell receptor beta chains in this list originate from one sample, sequenced in a study of shared clonotypes between healthy human individuals. Clones were sequenced by immunoSEQ multiplex PCR, and TCRdb holds only the in-frame ones, with some missing. This sample has about 480,000 clones, with over 60% found just once. The sequenced material came from PBMCs. The receptors here all came from a woman aged 40 to 50 in good health. Some clones in this sample may be carry-over from other donors' samples.

The chain recombines TRBV27 with TRBJ2-2; D call uncertain. The germline V gene has CDR1 MNHEY and CDR2 SMNVEV (reference sequence). Trimming took 5 bases from V and 0 from J, leaving 4 bases between them. The CDR3 runs to 13 residues. The CDR3 DNA reads as TGTGCCAGCAGTCCCGCGAACACCGGGGAGCTGTTTTTT. Protein: CASSPANTGELFF.

The chain employs TRBV6-6 and TRBJ1-1; D gene ambiguous. V dropped 4 bases and J dropped 3 bases, with 9 bases sitting between them. The CDR3 runs to 13 residues. Germline V lookup: CDR1 MNHNY, CDR2 SVGAGI (reference sequence). The CDR3 region is CASSSRRHTEAFF. CDR3 sequence (DNA): TGTGCCAGCAGTTCAAGACGGCACACTGAAGCTTTCTTT.

The chain has TRBV28 and TRBJ2-3, with a tentative D call TRBD2 (7 bases). Trimming took 4 bases from V and 6 from J, leaving 17 bases between them. Germline V gene lookup returns CDR1 MDHEN and CDR2 SYDVKM. The CDR3 covers 15 residues. This chain's CDR3 is CASSSPGGRGDTQYF. The DNA for the CDR3 is TGTGCCAGCAGTTCACCCGGTGGGAGGGGGGATACGCAGTATTTT.

As regards this clone: This same CDR3 is encoded by further DNA sequences in the sample. The V gene is TRBV5-1, the J gene TRBJ1-1; D not resolved. Germline V gene data show CDR1 as SGHRS and CDR2 as YFSETQ. The ends were cut back, 0 bases at V and 3 bases at J, with 6 bases in the middle. The CDR3 spans 13 residues. The CDR3 sequence is CASSLAGYTEAFF. The DNA of the CDR3 is TGCGCCAGCAGCTTGGCGGGGTACACTGAAGCTTTCTTT. The whole variable domain, remainder taken from reference TRBV5-1 and TRBJ1-1, is KAGVTQTPRYLIKTRGQQVTLSCSPISGHRSVSWYQQTPGQGLQFLFEYFSETQRNKGNFPGRFSGRQFSNSRSEMNVSTLELGDSALYLCASSLAGYTEAFFGQGTRLTVV.

The CDR3 is CASSLDFYEQYF. CDR3 in DNA: TGTGCCAGCAGTCTCGACTTCTACGAGCAGTACTTC. The chain is built from TRBV2 and TRBJ2-7; D call uncertain. V lost 5 bases and J 3 bases, leaving 8 bases between the germline ends. The CDR3 length is 12 residues. Germline V lookup: CDR1 SNHLY, CDR2 FYNNEI.

The rearrangement joins TRBV7-3 to TRBJ2-1, with TRBD1 matching 8 bases. Per the germline V gene, CDR1 is SGHTA and CDR2 is FQGTGA. The CDR3 totals 16 residues. With 3 bases clipped from V and 8 bases from J, the junction kept 12 bases outside the gene matches. CDR3 loop: CASSFGSAAGGDEQFF. For the CDR3, the DNA is TGTGCCAGCAGCTTTGGTTCGGCGGCAGGGGGCGATGAGCAGTTCTTC. The entire variable domain, with the rest obtained from reference TRBV7-3 and TRBJ2-1, is as follows: GAGVSQTPSNKVTEKGKYVELRCDPISGHTALYWYRQSLGQGPEFLIYFQGTGAADDSGLPNDRFFAVRPEGSVSTLKIQRTERGDSAVYLCASSFGSAAGGDEQFFGPGTRLTVL.

The V gene is TRBV2, the J gene TRBJ1-2; D gene uncertain. V was shortened by 1 base and J by 7 bases, with 4 bases between the two germline ends. The CDR3 spans 11 residues. The germline V gene has CDR1 SNHLY and CDR2 FYNNEI. Here the CDR3 DNA reads TGTGCCAGCAGTGAAGGGGGTGGCTACACCTTC. Its protein product is CASSEGGGYTF.

In the case of this clone: The same CDR3 is also encoded by other DNA sequences in this sample. The V gene is TRBV5-1, the J gene TRBJ2-5; 15 bases line up with TRBD2. Germline V gives CDR1 SGHRS, CDR2 YFSETQ. The CDR3 consists of 16 residues. J gave up 4 bases and V 4 bases, and 5 bases lay outside the gene matches. CDR3 loop: CASSLGLAGGGETQYF. CDR3 in DNA: TGCGCCAGCAGCCTAGGACTAGCGGGAGGGGGAGAGACCCAGTACTTC.

This clone turned up a few times. This rearrangement joins TRBV7-8 to TRBJ2-5, with TRBD2 identical over 9 bases. The CDR3 has 15 residues. J gave up 5 bases and V 3 bases, and 7 bases lay outside the gene matches. CDR1 and CDR2 (germline): SGHVS, FQNEAQ. The DNA of the CDR3 is TGTGCCAGCAGCTTCCAAGCGGGAGGAGCGGAGACCCAGTACTTC. Its translation: CASSFQAGGAETQYF.

The genes are TRBV18 and TRBJ1-1; D uncertain. The V end lost 2 bases, the J end lost 4 bases, and 23 bases lay between the germline ends. The CDR3 contains 18 residues. The germline V gene encodes CDR1 KGHSH and CDR2 LQKENI. The CDR3 loop is CASSPGVRTFASLTEAFF. CDR3 sequence (DNA): TGTGCCAGCTCACCAGGAGTTAGGACTTTCGCCAGCCTCACTGAAGCTTTCTTT.

The chain uses TRBV28 and TRBJ1-1; maybe TRBD1 (5 bases). Trimming removed 5 bases from V and 1 base from J, with 14 bases in between. Germline CDR1 and CDR2: MDHEN and SYDVKM. The CDR3 extends over 15 amino acids. CDR3 sequence (DNA): TGTGCCAGCAGTCTAGGGGAGACGAAGAACACTGAAGCTTTCTTT. The encoded protein is CASSLGETKNTEAFF. Looking up the rest from reference TRBV28 and TRBJ1-1 gives the full variable domain: DVKVTQSSRYLVKRTGEKVFLECVQDMDHENMFWYRQDPGLGLRLIYFSYDVKMKEKGDIPEGYSVSREKKERFSLILESASTNQTSMYLCASSLGETKNTEAFFGQGTRLTVV.

The chain recombines TRBV14 with TRBJ2-1; possibly TRBD1 for D (5 bases). This CDR3 region has 17 residues. Trimming removed 1 base at V and 4 bases at J, with 17 bases between. The V gene's germline CDR1 is SGHDN and CDR2 FVKESK. The CDR3 region is CASSQVRRQSTYNEQFF. DNA of the CDR3: TGTGCCAGCAGCCAAGTTCGGCGACAGTCGACGTACAATGAGCAGTTCTTC. The whole variable domain, remainder taken from reference TRBV14 and TRBJ2-1, is EAGVTQFPSHSVIEKGQTVTLRCDPISGHDNLYWYRRVMGKEIKFLLHFVKESKQDESGMPNNRFLAERTGGTYSTLKVQPAELEDSGVYFCASSQVRRQSTYNEQFFGPGTRLTVL.

This clone was detected once. The rearrangement uses TRBV7-3 and TRBJ2-1; D possibly corresponds to TRBD2 (5 bases). CDR3 size: 15 residues. V was clipped by 4 bases and J by 2 bases, with 12 bases between them. The V gene's germline CDR1 is SGHTA and CDR2 FQGTGA. CDR3 sequence: CASSSHAGPYNEQFF. The CDR3 DNA reads as TGTGCCAGCAGCTCCCACGCGGGTCCCTACAATGAGCAGTTCTTC.

The rearrangement joins TRBV11-2 to TRBJ1-1; a possible D gene is TRBD1 (5 bases). CDR3 length: 13 amino acids. The germline gives CDR1 SGHAT, CDR2 FQNNGV. V was pared by 1 base and J by 8 bases, with 11 bases between. The CDR3 loop is CASSLAGFPEAFF. CDR3 in DNA: TGTGCCAGCAGCTTAGCAGGGTTCCCCGAAGCTTTCTTT.

The chain employs TRBV11-2 and TRBJ1-1; D gene ambiguous. V lost 2 bases, J lost 1 base, and 5 bases lay in between. CDR1 and CDR2 from the germline V gene are SGHAT and FQNNGV. The CDR3 is 13 amino acids. The CDR3 sequence is CASSLRGNTEAFF. Written as DNA, the CDR3 is TGTGCCAGCAGCTTACGGGGGAACACTGAAGCTTTCTTT.

V and J are TRBV19 and TRBJ2-1; no definite D call. Germline CDR1 and CDR2: LNHDA and SQIVND (reference sequence). The V end lost 3 bases, the J end lost 8 bases, and 11 bases lay between the germline ends. CDR3 length: 13 amino acids. The CDR3 protein is CASSIPDRYEQFF. CDR3 coding DNA: TGTGCCAGTAGTATTCCAGACCGGTATGAGCAGTTCTTC.

The V gene is TRBV30, the J gene TRBJ2-7; 8 bases are a match to TRBD1. With 4 bases clipped from V and 3 bases from J, the junction kept 8 bases outside the gene matches. The germline V gene encodes CDR1 GTSNPN and CDR2 SVGIG (reference sequence). CDR3 length: 14 amino acids. The CDR3 sequence: CAWNRQGIYYEQYF. CDR3 DNA: TGTGCCTGGAACCGACAGGGGATCTACTACGAGCAGTACTTC. The full variable domain, completed using reference TRBV30 and TRBJ2-7, is SQTIHQWPATLVQPVGSPLSLECTVEGTSNPNLYWYRQAAGRGLQLLFYSVGIGQISSEVPQNLSASRPQDRQFILSSKKLLLSDSGFYLCAWNRQGIYYEQYFGPGTRLTVT.

This clone was counted ten times or more. The chain has TRBV7-9 and TRBJ2-1, with D possibly matching TRBD2 (5 bases). Germline V gene data show CDR1 as SEHNR and CDR2 as FQNEAQ (reference sequence). The length of the CDR3 is 16 residues. Deletions cut 1 base from V and 2 bases from J, with 12 bases between. The DNA for the CDR3 is TGTGCCAGCAGCTTAGAAGGAGCGGCGCCCTACAATGAGCAGTTCTTC. Translated, it gives CASSLEGAAPYNEQFF. Full variable domain (rest looked up from reference TRBV7-9 and TRBJ2-1): DTGVSQNPRHKITKRGQNVTFRCDPISEHNRLYWYRQTLGQGPEFLTYFQNEAQLEKSRLLSDRFSAERPKGSFSTLEIQRTEQGDSAMYLCASSLEGAAPYNEQFFGPGTRLTVL.

The rearrangement uses TRBV28 and TRBJ2-7, with a weak D call TRBD2 (5 bases). The CDR3 loop spans 12 amino acids. Deletions cut 6 bases from V and 2 bases from J, with 8 bases between. CDR1 is MDHEN and CDR2 is SYDVKM in the germline V gene. The CDR3 is CASSPGTYEQYF. The DNA for the CDR3 is TGTGCCAGCAGCCCCGGGACCTACGAGCAGTACTTC.

J is TRBJ1-4 and V is TRBV30; D perhaps matches TRBD1 (5 bases). The CDR3 totals 15 residues. The germline V and J ends were trimmed by 0 bases and 7 bases, with 15 bases remaining between them. Germline CDR1 is GTSNPN and CDR2 is SVGIG (reference sequence). For the CDR3, the DNA is TGTGCCTGGAGTGTACTCGGGGGAGTGGGTGAAAAACTGTTTTTT. Amino acids: CAWSVLGGVGEKLFF.

V gene TRBV7-3 combines with J gene TRBJ1-1, with D maybe TRBD1 (6 bases). Trimming left V 3 bases short and J 1 base short, with 9 bases between. This CDR3 is 14 amino acids long. The V gene's germline CDR1 is SGHTA and CDR2 FQGTGA. CDR3 sequence: CASSLGAENTEAFF. Written as DNA, the CDR3 is TGTGCCAGCAGCTTGGGGGCGGAGAACACTGAAGCTTTCTTT.

The chain joins TRBV11-2 to TRBJ2-1; 8 bases fit TRBD2. The ends lost 2 bases at V and 7 bases at J; junction bases unmatched: 7. Germline V gene sequence: CDR1 SGHAT, CDR2 FQNNGV. CDR3 length: 15 residues. The CDR3 nucleotides read TGTGCCAGCAGCTTAAGGCGGGAGGCTGCTAATGAGCAGTTCTTC. Translated, it gives CASSLRREAANEQFF.

The V gene is TRBV7-3, the J gene TRBJ2-2, with no clear D. The CDR3 has 13 amino acids. Germline V gives CDR1 SGHTA, CDR2 FQGTGA. V lost 6 bases to trimming and J lost 5 bases, with 10 bases between them. In DNA form, the CDR3 reads TGTGCCAGCAGTGGCGTGGGGACCGGGGAGCTGTTTTTT. Encoded protein: CASSGVGTGELFF.

This chain connects TRBV19 to TRBJ1-5, with 10 bases that match TRBD1. The CDR3 spans 17 residues. The germline V gene has CDR1 LNHDA and CDR2 SQIVND (reference sequence). V shed 6 bases and J 6 bases; nucleotides not matched to a gene: 14. Written as DNA, the CDR3 is TGTGCCAGTAGGACTAACCGGGACAGGGGTGGGGGTCAGCCCCAGCATTTT. Translating it yields CASRTNRDRGGGQPQHF.

The chain couples TRBV7-2 to TRBJ2-1, with D maybe TRBD2 (6 bases). Germline values: CDR1 SGHTA, CDR2 FQGNSA. The CDR3 loop spans 15 amino acids. V was pared by 1 base and J by 7 bases, with 14 bases between. CDR3 loop: CASSLDPGLHNEQFF. CDR3 nucleotide sequence: TGTGCCAGCAGCTTAGACCCGGGACTGCATAATGAGCAGTTCTTC.

The V gene is TRBV19, the J gene TRBJ1-1; D not resolved. CDR1 is LNHDA, CDR2 SQIVND, per germline (reference sequence). This CDR3 is built from 15 residues. The V end lost 6 bases, the J end lost 0 bases, and 14 bases lay between the germline ends. As DNA, the CDR3 is TGTGCCAGTAGGGAGTCCGGGGAGATGAACACTGAAGCTTTCTTT. Protein: CASRESGEMNTEAFF.

The chain uses TRBV27 and TRBJ2-1, with 10 bases lining up with TRBD2. Losses at the gene ends were 5 bases for V and 6 bases for J; bases not matched to a gene: 13. The CDR3 sequence is 17 residues long. Germline-derived CDR1 and CDR2 are MNHEY and SMNVEV (reference sequence). CDR3 bases: TGTGCCAGCAGTCTCCCAATAGCGGGAGGAGGGGTCAATGAGCAGTTCTTC. Translating gives CASSLPIAGGGVNEQFF.